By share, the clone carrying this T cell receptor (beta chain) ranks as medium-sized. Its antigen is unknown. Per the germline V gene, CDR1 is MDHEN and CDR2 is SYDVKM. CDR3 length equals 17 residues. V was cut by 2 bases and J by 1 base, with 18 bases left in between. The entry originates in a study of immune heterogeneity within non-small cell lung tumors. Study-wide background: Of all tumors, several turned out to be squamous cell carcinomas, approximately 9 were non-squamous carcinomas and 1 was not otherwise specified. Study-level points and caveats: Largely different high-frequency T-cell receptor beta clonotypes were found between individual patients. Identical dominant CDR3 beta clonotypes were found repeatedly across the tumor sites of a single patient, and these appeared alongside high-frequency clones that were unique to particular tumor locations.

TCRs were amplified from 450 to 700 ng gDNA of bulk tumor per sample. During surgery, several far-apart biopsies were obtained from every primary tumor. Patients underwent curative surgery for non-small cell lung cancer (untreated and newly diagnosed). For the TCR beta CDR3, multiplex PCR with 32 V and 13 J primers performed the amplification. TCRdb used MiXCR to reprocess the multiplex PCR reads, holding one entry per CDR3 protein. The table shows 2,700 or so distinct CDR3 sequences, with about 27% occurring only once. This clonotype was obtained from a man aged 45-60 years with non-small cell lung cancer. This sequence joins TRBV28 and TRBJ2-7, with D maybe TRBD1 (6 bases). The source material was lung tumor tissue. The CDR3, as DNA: TGTGCCAGCAGTTTAGTGGTCGTAACAGGGAAATCCTACGAGCAGTACTTC. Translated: CASSLVVVTGKSYEQYF.